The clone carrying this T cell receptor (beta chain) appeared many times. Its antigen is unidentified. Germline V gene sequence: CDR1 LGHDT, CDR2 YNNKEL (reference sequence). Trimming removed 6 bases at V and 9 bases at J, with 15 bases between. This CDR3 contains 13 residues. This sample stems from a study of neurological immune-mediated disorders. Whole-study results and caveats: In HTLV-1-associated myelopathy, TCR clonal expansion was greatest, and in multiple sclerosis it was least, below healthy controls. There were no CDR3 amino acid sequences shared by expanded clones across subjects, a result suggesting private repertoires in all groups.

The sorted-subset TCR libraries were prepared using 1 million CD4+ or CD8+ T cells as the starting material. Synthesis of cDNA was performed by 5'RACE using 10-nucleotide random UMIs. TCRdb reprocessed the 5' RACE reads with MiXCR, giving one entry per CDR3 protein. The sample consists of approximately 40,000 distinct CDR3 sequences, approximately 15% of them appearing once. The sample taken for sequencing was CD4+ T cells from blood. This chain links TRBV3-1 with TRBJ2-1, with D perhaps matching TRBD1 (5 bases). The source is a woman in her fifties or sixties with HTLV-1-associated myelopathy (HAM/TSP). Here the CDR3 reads CASRGRARGEQFF. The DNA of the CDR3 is TGTGCCAGCAGAGGCAGGGCTCGAGGTGAGCAGTTCTTC.